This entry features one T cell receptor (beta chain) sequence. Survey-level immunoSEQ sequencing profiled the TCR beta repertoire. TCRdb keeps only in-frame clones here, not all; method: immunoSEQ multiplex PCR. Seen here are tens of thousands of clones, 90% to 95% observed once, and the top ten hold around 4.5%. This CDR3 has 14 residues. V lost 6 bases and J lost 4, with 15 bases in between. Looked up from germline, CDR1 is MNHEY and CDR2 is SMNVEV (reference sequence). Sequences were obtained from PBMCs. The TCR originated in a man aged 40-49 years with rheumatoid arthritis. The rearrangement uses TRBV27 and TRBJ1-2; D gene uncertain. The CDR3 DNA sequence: TGTGCCAGCAGCCACGGAGGAGTGGGCTATGGCTACACCTTC. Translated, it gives CASSHGGVGYGYTF.